This T cell receptor beta chain was captured in a study of T cell changes during pregnancy in multiple sclerosis. This CDR3 has 13 residues. Trimming pared 3 bases from V and 5 bases from J, leaving 9 bases between. Germline values: CDR1 MGHDK, CDR2 SYGVNS. Sequencing used immunoSEQ multiplex PCR; TCRdb keeps in-frame clones, though not all of them. Of roughly 46,000 clones in the sample, around 80% were seen once. V gene TRBV25-1 combines with J gene TRBJ2-3; D is unresolved. The starting material was CD4+ T cells from peripheral blood mononuclear cells, obtained before pregnancy. This TCR derives from a female donor with multiple sclerosis, enrolled in a pregnancy study. CDR3: CASSDNYGDTQYF. The DNA for the CDR3 is TGTGCCAGCAGTGATAACTATGGAGATACGCAGTATTTT.